This T cell receptor beta chain was captured in a study of beta chain features in type 1 diabetes. Overall study results and limits: Researchers report that Type 1 diabetes patients had moderately but significantly shorter TCRB CDR3s across all four CD4+ subsets.

CDR3 size: 16 residues. Trimming at V came to 2 bases and at J to 9 bases, leaving 8 bases not matched to a gene. Germline V gene data show CDR1 as KGHSH and CDR2 as LQKENI. Points on this clone: Its antigen is unidentified.

The investigators reverse transcribed all of the isolated RNA, so they sequenced expressed TCRB transcripts. The table came from immunoSEQ multiplex PCR; TCRdb's copy has only in-frame clones and leaves some out. The data contain some 350,000 clones, roughly 14% of them singletons. The specimen was naive CD4+ T cells from blood. This TCR was recovered from a young woman with type 1 diabetes. The chain employs TRBV18 and TRBJ2-4; TRBD2 aligns across 12 bases. The CDR3 region is CASSPSPGLAGTIQYF. The CDR3 region has the DNA TGTGCCAGCTCACCAAGCCCTGGACTAGCGGGAACCATTCAGTACTTC.